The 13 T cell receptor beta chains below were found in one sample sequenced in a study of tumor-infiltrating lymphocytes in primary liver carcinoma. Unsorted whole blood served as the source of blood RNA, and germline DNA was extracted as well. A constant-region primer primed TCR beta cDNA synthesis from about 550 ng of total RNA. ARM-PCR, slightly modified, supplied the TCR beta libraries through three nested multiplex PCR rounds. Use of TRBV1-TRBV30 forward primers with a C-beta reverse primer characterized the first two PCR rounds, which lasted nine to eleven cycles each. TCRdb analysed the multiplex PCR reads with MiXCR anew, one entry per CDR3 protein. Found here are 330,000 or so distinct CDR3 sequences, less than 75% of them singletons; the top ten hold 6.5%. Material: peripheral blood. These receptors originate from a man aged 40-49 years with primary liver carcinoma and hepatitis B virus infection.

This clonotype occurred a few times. DNA of the CDR3: TGCGCCAGCAGTGATGATCCGAGTCCCTACGAGCAGTACTTC. Protein product: CASSDDPSPYEQYF. This chain connects TRBV10-1 to TRBJ2-7, with D uncertain. The V gene's germline CDR1 is WNHNN and CDR2 SYGVQD (reference sequence). V was trimmed by 3 bases and J by 2 bases, leaving 11 bases between them. CDR3 length equals 14 residues.

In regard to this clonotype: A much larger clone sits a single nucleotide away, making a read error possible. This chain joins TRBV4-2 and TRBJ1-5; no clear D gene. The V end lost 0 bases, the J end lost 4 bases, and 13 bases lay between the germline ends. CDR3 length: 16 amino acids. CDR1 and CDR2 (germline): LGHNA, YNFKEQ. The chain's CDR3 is CASSQEWQARNQPQHF. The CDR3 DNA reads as TGTGCCAGCAGCCAAGAATGGCAGGCCAGGAATCAGCCCCAGCATTTT.

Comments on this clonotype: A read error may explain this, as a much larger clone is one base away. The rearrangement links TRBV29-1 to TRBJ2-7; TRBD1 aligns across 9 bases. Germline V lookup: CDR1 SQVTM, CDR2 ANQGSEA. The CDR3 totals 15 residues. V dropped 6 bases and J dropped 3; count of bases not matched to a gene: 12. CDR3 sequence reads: CSVRLGQGSLYEQYF. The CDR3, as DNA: TGCAGCGTCAGGTTGGGACAGGGCAGCCTCTACGAGCAGTACTTC.

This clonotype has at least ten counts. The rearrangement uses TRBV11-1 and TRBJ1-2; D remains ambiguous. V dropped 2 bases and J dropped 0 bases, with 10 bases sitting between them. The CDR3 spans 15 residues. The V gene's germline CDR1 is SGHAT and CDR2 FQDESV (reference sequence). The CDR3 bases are TGTGCCAGCAGCTTATCGGCAGCGACTAACTATGGCTACACCTTC. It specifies CASSLSAATNYGYTF.

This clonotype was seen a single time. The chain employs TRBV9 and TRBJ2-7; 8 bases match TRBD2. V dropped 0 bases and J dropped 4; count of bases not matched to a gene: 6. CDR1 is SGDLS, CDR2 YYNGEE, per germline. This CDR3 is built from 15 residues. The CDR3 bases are TGTGCCAGCAGCGTAGGGCCGGGAGGGCCGTACGAGCAGTACTTC. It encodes CASSVGPGGPYEQYF.

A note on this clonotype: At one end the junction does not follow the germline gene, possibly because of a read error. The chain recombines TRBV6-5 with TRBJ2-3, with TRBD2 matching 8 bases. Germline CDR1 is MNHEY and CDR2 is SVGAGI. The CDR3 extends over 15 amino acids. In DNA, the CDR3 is TGTGCCAGCAACCCTAGCGGGTCTGGCACAGATACGCAATCTTTT. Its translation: CASNPSGSGTDTQSF.

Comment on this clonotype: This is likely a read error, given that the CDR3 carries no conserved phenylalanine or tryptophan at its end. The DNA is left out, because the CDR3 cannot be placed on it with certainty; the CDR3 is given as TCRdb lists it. The CDR3 loop reads CASSLGGMPYNEHFL. The J gene is TRBJ2-1, the V gene TRBV11-2. Ends included, the CDR3 has 15 residues. Germline CDR1 and CDR2: SGHAT and FQNNGV.

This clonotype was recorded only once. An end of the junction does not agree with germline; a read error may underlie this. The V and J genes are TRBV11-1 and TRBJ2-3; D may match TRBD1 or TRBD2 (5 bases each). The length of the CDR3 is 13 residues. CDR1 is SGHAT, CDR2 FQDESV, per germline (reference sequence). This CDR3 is CASNLGEHDTQYF. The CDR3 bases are TGTGCCAGCAACTTAGGGGAGCATGATACGCAGTATTTT.

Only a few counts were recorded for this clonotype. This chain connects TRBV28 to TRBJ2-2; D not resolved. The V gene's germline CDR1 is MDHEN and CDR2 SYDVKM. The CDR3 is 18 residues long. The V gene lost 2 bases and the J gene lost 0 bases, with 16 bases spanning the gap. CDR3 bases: TGTGCCAGCAGTTTAGTTTTTTGGGGAAACGCGAACACCGGGGAGCTGTTTTTT. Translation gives CASSLVFWGNANTGELFF.

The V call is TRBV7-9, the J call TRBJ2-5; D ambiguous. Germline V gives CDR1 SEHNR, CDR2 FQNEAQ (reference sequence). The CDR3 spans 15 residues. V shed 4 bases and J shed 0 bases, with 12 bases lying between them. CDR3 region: CASSSVLGYQETQYF. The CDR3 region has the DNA TGTGCCAGCAGCTCCGTCTTGGGGTACCAAGAGACCCAGTACTTC.

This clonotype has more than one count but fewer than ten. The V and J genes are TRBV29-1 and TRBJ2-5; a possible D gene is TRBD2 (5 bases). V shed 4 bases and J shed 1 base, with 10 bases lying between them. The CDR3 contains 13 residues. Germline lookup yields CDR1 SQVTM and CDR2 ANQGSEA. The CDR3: CSVAGEGQETQYF. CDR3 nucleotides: TGCAGCGTTGCCGGAGAGGGCCAAGAGACCCAGTACTTC. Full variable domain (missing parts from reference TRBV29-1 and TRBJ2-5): SAVISQKPSRDICQRGTSLTIQCQVDSQVTMMFWYRQQPGQSLTLIATANQGSEATYESGFVIDKFPISRPNLTFSTLTVSNMSPEDSSIYLCSVAGEGQETQYFGPGTRLLVL.

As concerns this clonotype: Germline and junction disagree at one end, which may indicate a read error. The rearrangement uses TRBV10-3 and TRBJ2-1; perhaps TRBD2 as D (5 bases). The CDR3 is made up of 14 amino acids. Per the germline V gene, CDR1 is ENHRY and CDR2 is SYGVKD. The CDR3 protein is CAISESRATNEQFF. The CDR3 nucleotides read TGTGCCATCAGCGAGTCGAGGGCCACCAATGAGCAGTTCTTC.

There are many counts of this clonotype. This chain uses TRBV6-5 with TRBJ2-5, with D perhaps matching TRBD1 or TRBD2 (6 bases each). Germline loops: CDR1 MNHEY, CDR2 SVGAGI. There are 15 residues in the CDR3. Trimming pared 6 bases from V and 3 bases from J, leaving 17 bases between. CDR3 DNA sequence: TGTGCCAGCAGGCAGGACGGAGGGGGGAAAGAGACCCAGTACTTC. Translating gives CASRQDGGGKETQYF.